This TCR beta chain was observed in a study of cytomegalovirus exposure and HLA in healthy donors. The PCR used 60 Vbeta and 13 Jbeta primers. Data came from immunoSEQ multiplex PCR; TCRdb stores just in-frame clones and leaves some out. This sample has 35,000 to 45,000 clones, with about 80% found just once. The V and J ends lost 6 bases and 9 bases respectively, with 9 bases between them. The CDR3 consists of 11 residues. CDR1 is MNHEY and CDR2 is SVGAGI in the germline V gene. On this clone: Its cognate antigen is unknown.

Study results and caveats: Previously analyzed data showed that most TCR beta V segments were productive at a frequency of about 87% or about 30%. Cytomegalovirus-associated TCR beta chains were listed, numbering some 170. Across HLA loci, a later analysis found differing TCR association rates, with DRB1 most and HLA-C fewest.

Source material: PBMCs. The rearrangement joins TRBV6-5 to TRBJ2-1; a weak D match, TRBD2 (6 bases). This receptor was identified in a woman between 18 and 29 years old in good health and CMV-seropositive. The CDR3 protein is CASSLASEQFF. As DNA, the CDR3 is TGTGCCAGCAGCCTAGCGAGTGAGCAGTTCTTC.